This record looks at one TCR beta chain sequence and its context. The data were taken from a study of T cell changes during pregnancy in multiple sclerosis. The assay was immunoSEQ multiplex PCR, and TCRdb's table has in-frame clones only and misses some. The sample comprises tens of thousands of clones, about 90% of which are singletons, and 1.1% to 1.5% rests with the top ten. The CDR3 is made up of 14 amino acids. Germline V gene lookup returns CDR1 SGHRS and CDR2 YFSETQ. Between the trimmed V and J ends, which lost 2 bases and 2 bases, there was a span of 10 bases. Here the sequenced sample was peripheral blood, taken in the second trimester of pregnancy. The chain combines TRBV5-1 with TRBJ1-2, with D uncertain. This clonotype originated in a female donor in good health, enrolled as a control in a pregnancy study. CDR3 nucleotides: TGCGCCAGCAGCTTCGAGACACCGAACTATGGCTACACCTTC. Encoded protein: CASSFETPNYGYTF. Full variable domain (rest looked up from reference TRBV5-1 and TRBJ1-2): KAGVTQTPRYLIKTRGQQVTLSCSPISGHRSVSWYQQTPGQGLQFLFEYFSETQRNKGNFPGRFSGRQFSNSRSEMNVSTLELGDSALYLCASSFETPNYGYTFGSGTRLTVV.